This TCR beta chain appears in the sequencing data of a study of blood T cell repertoires in COVID-19. A few counts support this clone. The method was immunoSEQ multiplex PCR; TCRdb's version includes in-frame clones alone and lacks a portion of them. The sample yields around 700,000 clones, about nine tenths seen once. This CDR3 comprises 15 residues. Germline-derived CDR1 and CDR2 are MNHEY and SVGEGT. The junction had 7 bases not matched to a gene; V was cut back by 7 bases and J by 3 bases. The sequence was obtained from a woman under 30 with acute or convalescent COVID-19. J is TRBJ2-2 and V is TRBV6-2 or TRBV6-3; 8 nucleotides align to TRBD1. Sequencing used peripheral blood. Here the CDR3 reads CASTPGTGHTGELFF. Written as DNA, the CDR3 is TGTGCCAGCACCCCCGGGACAGGACACACCGGGGAGCTGTTTTTT.